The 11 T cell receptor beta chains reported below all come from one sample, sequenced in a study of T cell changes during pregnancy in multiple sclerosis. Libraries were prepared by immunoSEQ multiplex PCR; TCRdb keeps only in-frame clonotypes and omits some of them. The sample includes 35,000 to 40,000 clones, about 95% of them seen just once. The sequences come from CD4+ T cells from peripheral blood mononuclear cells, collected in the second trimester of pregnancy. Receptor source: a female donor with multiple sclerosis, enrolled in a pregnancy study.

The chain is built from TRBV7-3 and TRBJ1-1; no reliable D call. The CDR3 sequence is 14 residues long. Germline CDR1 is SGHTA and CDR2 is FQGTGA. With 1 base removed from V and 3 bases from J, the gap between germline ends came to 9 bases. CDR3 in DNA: TGTGCCAGCAGCTTAATGGCAGGTCACACTGAAGCTTTCTTT. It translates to CASSLMAGHTEAFF.

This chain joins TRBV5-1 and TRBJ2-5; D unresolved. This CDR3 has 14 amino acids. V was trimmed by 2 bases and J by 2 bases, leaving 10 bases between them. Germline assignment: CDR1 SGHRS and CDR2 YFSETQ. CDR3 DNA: TGCGCCAGCAGCTTATCGACAAAGCAAGAGACCCAGTACTTC. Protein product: CASSLSTKQETQYF.

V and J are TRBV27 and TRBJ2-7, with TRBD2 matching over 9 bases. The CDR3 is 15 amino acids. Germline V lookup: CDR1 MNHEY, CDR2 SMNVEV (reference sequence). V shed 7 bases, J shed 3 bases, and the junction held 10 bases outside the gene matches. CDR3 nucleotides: TGTGCCAGCACCACCCATAGCGGGAGCCTCTACGAGCAGTACTTC. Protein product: CASTTHSGSLYEQYF.

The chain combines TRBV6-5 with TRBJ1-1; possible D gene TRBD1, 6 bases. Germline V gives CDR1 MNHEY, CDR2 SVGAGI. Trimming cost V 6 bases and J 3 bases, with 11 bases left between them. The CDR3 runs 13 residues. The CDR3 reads CASRTGRDTEAFF. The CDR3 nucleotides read TGTGCCAGCAGAACAGGGCGGGACACTGAAGCTTTCTTT.

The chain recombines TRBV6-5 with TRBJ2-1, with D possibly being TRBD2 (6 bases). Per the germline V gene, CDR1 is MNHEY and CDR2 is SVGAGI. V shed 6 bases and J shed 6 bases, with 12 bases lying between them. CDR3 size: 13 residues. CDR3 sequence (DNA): TGTGCCAGCAGCTTCCTAGCGTTCAATGAGCAGTTCTTC. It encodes CASSFLAFNEQFF.

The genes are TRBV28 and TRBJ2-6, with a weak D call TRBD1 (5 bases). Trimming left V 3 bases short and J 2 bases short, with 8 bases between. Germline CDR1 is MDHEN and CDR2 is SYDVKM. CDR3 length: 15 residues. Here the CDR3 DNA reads TGTGCCAGCAGTTTTAAGGGGACTGGGGCCAACGTCCTGACTTTC. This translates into CASSFKGTGANVLTF.

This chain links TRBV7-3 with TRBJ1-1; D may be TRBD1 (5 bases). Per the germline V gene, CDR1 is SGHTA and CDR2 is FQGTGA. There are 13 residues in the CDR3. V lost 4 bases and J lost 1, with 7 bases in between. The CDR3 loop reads CASSSQENTEAFF. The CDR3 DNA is TGTGCCAGCAGCTCACAGGAGAACACTGAAGCTTTCTTT.

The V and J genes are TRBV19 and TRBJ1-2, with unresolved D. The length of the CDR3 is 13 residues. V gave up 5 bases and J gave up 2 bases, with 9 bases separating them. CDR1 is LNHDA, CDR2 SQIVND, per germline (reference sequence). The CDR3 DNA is TGTGCCAGTAGTCCCAACATAAACTATGGCTACACCTTC. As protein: CASSPNINYGYTF.

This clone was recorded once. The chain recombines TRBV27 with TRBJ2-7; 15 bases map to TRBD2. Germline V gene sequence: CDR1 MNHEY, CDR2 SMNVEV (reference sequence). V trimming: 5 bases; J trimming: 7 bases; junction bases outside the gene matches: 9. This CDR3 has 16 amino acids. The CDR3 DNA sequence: TGTGCCAGCAGTCCTTGGACTAGCGGGAGGGCGGGGGAGCAGTACTTC. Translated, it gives CASSPWTSGRAGEQYF.

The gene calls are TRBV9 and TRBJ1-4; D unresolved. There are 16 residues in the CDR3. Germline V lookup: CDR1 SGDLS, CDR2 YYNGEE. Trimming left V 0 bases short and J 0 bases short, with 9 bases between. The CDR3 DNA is TGTGCCAGCAGCGTAGCCCCAGGTGCAACTAATGAAAAACTGTTTTTT. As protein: CASSVAPGATNEKLFF.

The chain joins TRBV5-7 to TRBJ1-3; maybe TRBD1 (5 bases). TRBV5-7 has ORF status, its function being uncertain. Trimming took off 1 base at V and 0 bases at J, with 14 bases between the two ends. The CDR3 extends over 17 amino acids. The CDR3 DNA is TGTGCCAGCAGCTTGCAGGGCCTTTTCCTCTCTGGAAACACCATATATTTT. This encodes CASSLQGLFLSGNTIYF.